This T cell receptor (beta chain) was observed in a study of a mutant IDH1 vaccine in newly diagnosed glioma. As to this clone: Antigen unknown.

Indicated time point: week 47, end of study. The study gave 300 ug of mutant IDH1 20-mer peptide per vaccine dose, with topical imiquimod. New WHO grade 3 or 4 astrocytomas that were IDH1-mutant and ATRX-lost had been found in donors. Germline assignment: CDR1 SNHLY and CDR2 FYNNEI. The V gene lost 1 base and the J gene lost 9 bases, with 15 bases spanning the gap. This CDR3 region has 14 residues. Clones were read by immunoSEQ multiplex PCR, and TCRdb kept only the in-frame ones, dropping some. The sample includes 30,000 to 40,000 clones, about 86% of them seen just once. The rearrangement links TRBV2 to TRBJ1-2; D uncertain. The sample here was PBMCs, taken from a glioma patient whose treatment included an IDH1 peptide vaccine. The sequence derives from a woman in her thirties with glioma. In DNA, the CDR3 is TGTGCCAGCAGTGAAGGGACCTCCCGATCCAGCTACACCTTC. Amino acid sequence: CASSEGTSRSSYTF.